This T cell receptor (beta chain) was identified in a study of OX40 agonist ivuxolimab in advanced cancers. This CDR3 spans 17 amino acids. Germline V gene lookup returns CDR1 SEHNR and CDR2 FQNEAQ (reference sequence). Using immunoSEQ multiplex PCR, the repertoire was profiled, and TCRdb retains in-frame clones only, with some absent. Of tens of thousands of clones listed, 70% to 90% were seen once; the top ten hold about 4%. The study, taken as a whole, reports: CD4+ and CD8+ blood T cells expanded clonally by week 6 at 0.1 to 3.0 mg/kg.

Comment on this clone: As yet, its antigen is unknown.

The chain has TRBV7-9 and TRBJ2-5, with 14 bases fitting TRBD2. The J call may be in error: the DNA end matches TRBJ2-7 better. The TCR was taken from an adult with an advanced solid tumor such as melanoma, head and neck, liver or kidney cancer. The sequences come from CD4+ or CD8+ T cells sorted from blood, collected in a trial of the OX40 agonist ivuxolimab. The CDR3 loop reads CASSPTSGRDSSYEQYF. DNA for the CDR3: TGTGCCAGCAGCCCGACTAGCGGGAGGGATAGCTCCTACGAGCAGTACTTC.